The rows below give T cell receptor beta chains drawn from one sample of a study of CD8 T cells in Susac syndrome. TCRdb reanalysed the immunoSEQ multiplex PCR reads using MiXCR and keeps one entry per CDR3 protein. Among 150,000 to 160,000 distinct CDR3 sequences, roughly 95% were seen once, and the ten largest hold over 0.12%. Specimen: CD8+ T cells from PBMCs. These TCRs come from a human donor with multiple sclerosis. Each CDR3 is given with its conserved first and last residue. D genes are given only for firm matches. Part of the rows lack a size; the others show once, few, many or a class for expanded clones.

once	TRBD1	TRBV2	TRBJ1-2	CASSDPQGSNYGYTF	TGTGCCAGCAGTGACCCACAGGGGTCCAACTATGGCTACACCTTC
-	-	TRBV12-3/TRBV12-4	TRBJ1-2	CASSLAGERYGYTF	TGTGCCAGCAGTTTAGCAGGGGAGAGGTATGGCTACACCTTC
once	-	TRBV1	TRBJ2-3	CTLLRGTDTQYF	TGCACCCTATTGCGGGGCACAGATACGCAGTATTTT
-	-	TRBV20-1	TRBJ1-1	CSAREFGKPEAFF	TGCAGTGCTAGAGAATTCGGGAAACCTGAAGCTTTCTTT
-	TRBD2	TRBV4-1	TRBJ2-5	CASSQGTSGGVYQETQYF	TGCGCCAGCAGCCAAGGGACTAGCGGGGGGGTTTACCAAGAGACCCAGTACTTC
-	-	TRBV6-5	TRBJ2-5	CASSNNAQETQYF	TGTGCCAGCAGCAACAACGCGCAGGAGACCCAGTACTTC
-	-	TRBV19	TRBJ1-5	CASRLRGVSNQPQHF	TGTGCCAGTAGACTCAGGGGTGTTAGCAATCAGCCCCAGCATTTT
-	TRBD1	TRBV27	TRBJ1-4	CASKTGNEKLFF	TGTGCCAGCAAGACAGGGAATGAAAAACTGTTTTTT
-	-	TRBV20-1	TRBJ2-7	CSASWGAYPYEQYF	TGCAGTGCTAGTTGGGGGGCCTACCCCTACGAGCAGTACTTC
-	TRBD1	TRBV12-3/TRBV12-4	TRBJ1-2	CASTPRTGGNYGYTF	TGTGCCAGCACCCCACGGACAGGGGGCAACTATGGCTACACCTTC
-	TRBD1	TRBV9	TRBJ1-5	CASSGTGEYPQHF	TGTGCCAGCAGCGGGACAGGGGAATATCCCCAGCATTTT
-	-	TRBV5-1	TRBJ2-3	CASSPEGYMETDTQYF	TGCGCCAGCAGCCCGGAGGGGTATATGGAGACAGATACGCAGTATTTT
-	-	TRBV12-3/TRBV12-4	TRBJ1-1	CASNSGGTEAFF	TGTGCCAGCAACTCGGGGGGTACTGAAGCTTTCTTT
once	-	TRBV29-1	TRBJ1-1	CSVLDRNTEAFF	TGCAGCGTCCTGGACAGGAACACTGAAGCTTTCTTT
-	TRBD1	TRBV7-6	TRBJ2-7	CASTEIQGNEQYF	TGTGCCAGCACGGAAATACAGGGGAACGAGCAGTACTTC
-	-	TRBV27	TRBJ1-2	CASSLIAREGPLADGYTF	TGTGCCAGCAGTTTAATTGCCAGGGAAGGACCTCTGGCCGACGGCTACACCTTC
-	-	TRBV20-1	TRBJ1-1	CSARTGTAYEAFF	TGCAGTGCCCGAACTGGTACAGCGTATGAAGCTTTCTTT
-	-	TRBV2	TRBJ2-7	CASCRGRGEQYF	TGTGCCAGCTGCAGGGGGCGGGGGGAGCAGTACTTC
-	-	TRBV11-2	TRBJ1-6	CASSLAGERSPLHF	TGTGCCAGCAGCTTAGCCGGGGAACGGTCACCCCTCCACTTT
-	-	TRBV4-1	TRBJ1-2	CASSQVDGNYGYTF	TGCGCCAGCAGCCAAGTCGACGGTAACTATGGCTACACCTTC
-	TRBD2	TRBV6-5	TRBJ2-1	CASTPSQGGSNEQFF	TGTGCCAGCACCCCCTCGCAGGGCGGGAGCAATGAGCAGTTCTTC
-	TRBD2	TRBV5-1	TRBJ2-1	CASSLVSGGAGEQFF	TGCGCCAGCAGCTTGGTTAGCGGGGGGGCCGGAGAGCAGTTCTTC
-	-	TRBV14	TRBJ1-1	CASSHWTAMNTEAFF	TGTGCCAGCAGCCACTGGACAGCCATGAACACTGAAGCTTTCTTT
-	-	TRBV30	TRBJ1-4	CAWNAGRSEKLFF	TGTGCCTGGAATGCAGGGAGGAGTGAAAAACTGTTTTTT
-	TRBD2	TRBV20-1	TRBJ2-1	CSARGLANYNEQFF	TGCAGTGCTAGGGGACTAGCAAACTACAATGAGCAGTTCTTC
-	-	TRBV30	TRBJ2-1	CAWMTGNEQFF	TGTGCCTGGATGACTGGCAATGAGCAGTTCTTC
few	TRBD2	TRBV5-1	TRBJ2-5	CASRHGLAVPETQYF	TGCGCCAGCAGGCACGGACTAGCTGTTCCAGAGACCCAGTACTTC
-	-	TRBV5-4	TRBJ1-2	CASTSGGSGYTF	TGTGCCAGCACCTCGGGGGGGTCTGGCTACACCTTC
-	-	TRBV30	TRBJ1-3	CAWSGLPRQRSGNTIYF	TGTGCCTGGAGTGGACTACCCCGACAGCGCTCTGGAAACACCATATATTTT
-	-	TRBV24-1	TRBJ2-5	CATSDRDGETQYF	TGTGCCACCAGTGACCGGGACGGGGAGACCCAGTACTTC
-	-	TRBV15	TRBJ1-1	CATSRDGWTEAFF	TGTGCCACCAGCAGAGATGGGTGGACTGAAGCTTTCTTT
-	-	TRBV30	TRBJ1-2	CAWRELGVYGYTF	TGTGCCTGGAGGGAACTTGGGGTATATGGCTACACCTTC
-	-	TRBV7-9	TRBJ1-2	CASSTSGAGYTF	TGTGCCAGCAGCACCTCAGGGGCTGGCTACACCTTC
-	-	TRBV27	TRBJ2-7	CASSLTGASGYEQYF	TGTGCCAGCAGCCTAACGGGGGCATCGGGCTACGAGCAGTACTTC
-	-	TRBV29-1	TRBJ1-2	CSVAGGRNGYTF	TGCAGCGTTGCGGGGGGCAGAAATGGCTACACCTTC
-	-	TRBV10-3	TRBJ1-5	CAISDKVGQPQHF	TGTGCCATCAGTGATAAGGTTGGTCAGCCCCAGCATTTT
-	TRBD1	TRBV5-4	TRBJ1-1	CASSQDRDPEAFF	TGTGCCAGCAGCCAGGACAGGGACCCTGAAGCTTTCTTT
-	TRBD2	TRBV20-1	TRBJ2-4	CSARDRGLAGGLAKNIQYF	TGCAGTGCTAGAGATCGTGGACTAGCGGGGGGGCTAGCCAAAAACATTCAGTACTTC
-	-	TRBV3-1	TRBJ2-5	CASSQDFAVSDNILVETQYF	TGTGCCAGCAGCCAAGACTTTGCAGTCAGCGACAACATACTCGTGGAGACCCAGTACTTC
-	-	TRBV7-9	TRBJ2-3	CASSSQGKGADF	TGTGCCAGCAGCTCCCAGGGGAAGGGCGCGGATTTT
-	-	TRBV29-1	TRBJ1-1	CSVVYTEAFF	TGCAGCGTTGTATACACTGAAGCTTTCTTT
-	-	TRBV19	TRBJ2-1	CASSIQGSGHNEQFF	TGTGCCAGTAGTATACAGGGCTCTGGGCACAATGAGCAGTTCTTC
-	TRBD1	TRBV20-1	TRBJ1-5	CSADRRDRRNQPQHF	TGCAGTGCTGATCGCCGGGACAGACGCAATCAGCCCCAGCATTTT
-	-	TRBV7-3	TRBJ2-3	CASSEDLITDTQYF	TGTGCCAGCAGCGAAGACCTAATTACAGATACGCAGTATTTT
-	-	TRBV19	TRBJ2-1	CASSIPYRSYSYNEQFF	TGTGCCAGTAGTATCCCCTACAGGTCATACTCCTACAATGAGCAGTTCTTC
once	TRBD1	TRBV27	TRBJ1-1	CASTRDRNTEAFF	TGTGCCAGCACCAGGGACAGGAACACTGAAGCTTTCTTT
-	-	TRBV30	TRBJ1-5	CAWSVRGGRNNQPQHF	TGTGCCTGGAGTGTCCGAGGGGGGCGCAACAATCAGCCCCAGCATTTT
-	-	TRBV12-3/TRBV12-4	TRBJ1-5	CASSLGPNQPQHF	TGTGCCAGCAGTTTAGGGCCGAATCAGCCCCAGCATTTT
-	-	TRBV4-1	TRBJ1-1	CASSQGTGSAEAFF	TGCGCCAGCAGCCAAGGCACGGGAAGCGCTGAAGCTTTCTTT
few	TRBD1	TRBV30	TRBJ1-1	CAWSTDRPGRAFF	TGTGCCTGGAGTACGGACAGGCCTGGCCGTGCTTTCTTT
-	-	TRBV7-2	TRBJ2-7	CASGGPYEQYF	TGTGCCAGCGGGGGACCCTACGAGCAGTACTTC
-	TRBD1	TRBV29-1	TRBJ1-5	CSALTGFGEPQHF	TGCAGCGCATTGACAGGGTTCGGGGAACCCCAGCATTTT
-	-	TRBV19	TRBJ1-1	CASRGSNTEAFF	TGTGCCAGTAGGGGGTCAAACACTGAAGCTTTCTTT
once	-	TRBV3-1	TRBJ1-1	CASSLRRTSSRGTEAFF	TGTGCCAGCAGCCTCCGGCGGACATCATCGAGGGGCACTGAAGCTTTCTTT
-	-	TRBV30	TRBJ2-1	CAWSRGSSYNEQFF	TGTGCCTGGAGTCGGGGGAGCTCCTACAATGAGCAGTTCTTC
-	TRBD2	TRBV12-5	TRBJ2-1	CASGPRAGEYNEQFF	TGTGCTAGTGGTCCCCGGGCGGGGGAATACAATGAGCAGTTCTTC
-	TRBD2	TRBV3-1	TRBJ2-5	CASSPIEAGSQETQYF	TGTGCCAGCAGCCCAATCGAAGCGGGGAGTCAAGAGACCCAGTACTTC
once	-	TRBV6-5	TRBJ1-5	CASSPIGSSNQPQHF	TGTGCCAGCAGTCCCATCGGGAGTAGCAATCAGCCCCAGCATTTT
-	-	TRBV4-1	TRBJ1-5	CASSRTQEDGQPQHF	TGCGCCAGCAGCCGAACACAGGAAGACGGACAGCCCCAGCATTTT
once	TRBD1	TRBV9	TRBJ1-6	CASSPQTGANSPLHF	TGTGCCAGCAGCCCTCAGACAGGGGCCAATTCACCCCTCCACTTT